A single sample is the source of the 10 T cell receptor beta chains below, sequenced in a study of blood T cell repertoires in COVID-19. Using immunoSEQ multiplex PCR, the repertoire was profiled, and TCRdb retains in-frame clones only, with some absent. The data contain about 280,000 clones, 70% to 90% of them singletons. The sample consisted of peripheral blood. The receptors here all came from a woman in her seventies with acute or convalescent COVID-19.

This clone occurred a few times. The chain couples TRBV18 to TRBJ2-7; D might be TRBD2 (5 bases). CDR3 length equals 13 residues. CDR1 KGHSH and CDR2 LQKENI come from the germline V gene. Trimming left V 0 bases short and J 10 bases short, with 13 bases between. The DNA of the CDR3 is TGTGCCAGCTCACCACCGGGCAGCGGAGATCAGTACTTC. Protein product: CASSPPGSGDQYF.

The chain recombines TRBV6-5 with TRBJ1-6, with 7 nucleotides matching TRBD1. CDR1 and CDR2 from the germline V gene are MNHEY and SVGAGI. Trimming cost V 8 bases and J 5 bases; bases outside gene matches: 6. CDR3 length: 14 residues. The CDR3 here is CASRTGGDNSPLHF. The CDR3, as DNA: TGTGCCAGCCGGACAGGCGGCGATAATTCACCCCTCCACTTT.

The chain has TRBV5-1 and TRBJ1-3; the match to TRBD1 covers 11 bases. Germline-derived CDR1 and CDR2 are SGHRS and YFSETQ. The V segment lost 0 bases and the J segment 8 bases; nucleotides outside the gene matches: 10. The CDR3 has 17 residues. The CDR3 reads CASSLGTGGRLADTIYF. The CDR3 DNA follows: TGCGCCAGCAGCTTGGGGACAGGGGGCAGGTTAGCGGACACCATATATTTT. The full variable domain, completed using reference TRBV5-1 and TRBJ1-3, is KAGVTQTPRYLIKTRGQQVTLSCSPISGHRSVSWYQQTPGQGLQFLFEYFSETQRNKGNFPGRFSGRQFSNSRSEMNVSTLELGDSALYLCASSLGTGGRLADTIYFGEGSWLTVV.

The CDR3 nucleotides are TGTGCCAGCAGTCGGACAGGGGGGATCCGGCCCCAGCATTTT. Its translation is CASSRTGGIRPQHF. The chain couples TRBV2 to TRBJ1-5; 10 positions agree with TRBD1. Trimming at V came to 5 bases and at J to 9 bases, leaving 7 bases not matched to a gene. Germline V lookup: CDR1 SNHLY, CDR2 FYNNEI. This CDR3 comprises 14 residues.

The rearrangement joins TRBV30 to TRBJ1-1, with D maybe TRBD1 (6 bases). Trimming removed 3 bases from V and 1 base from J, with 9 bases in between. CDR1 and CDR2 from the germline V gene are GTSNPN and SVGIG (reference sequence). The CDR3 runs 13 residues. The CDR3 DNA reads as TGTGCCTGGAGAGGACAGTCGAACACTGAAGCTTTCTTT. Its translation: CAWRGQSNTEAFF.

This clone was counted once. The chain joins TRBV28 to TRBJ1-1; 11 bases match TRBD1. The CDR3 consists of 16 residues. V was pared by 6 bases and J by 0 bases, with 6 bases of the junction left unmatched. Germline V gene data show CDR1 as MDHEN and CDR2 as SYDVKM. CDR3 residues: CASSEDRGRVNTEAFF. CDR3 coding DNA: TGTGCCAGCAGCGAGGACAGGGGGCGGGTGAACACTGAAGCTTTCTTT. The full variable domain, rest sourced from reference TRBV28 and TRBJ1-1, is DVKVTQSSRYLVKRTGEKVFLECVQDMDHENMFWYRQDPGLGLRLIYFSYDVKMKEKGDIPEGYSVSREKKERFSLILESASTNQTSMYLCASSEDRGRVNTEAFFGQGTRLTVV.

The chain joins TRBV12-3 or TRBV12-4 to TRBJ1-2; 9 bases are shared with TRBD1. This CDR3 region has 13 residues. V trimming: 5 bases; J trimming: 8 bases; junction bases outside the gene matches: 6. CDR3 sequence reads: CASSVQGAGGYTF. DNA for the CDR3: TGTGCCAGCAGTGTACAGGGGGCGGGAGGCTACACCTTC.

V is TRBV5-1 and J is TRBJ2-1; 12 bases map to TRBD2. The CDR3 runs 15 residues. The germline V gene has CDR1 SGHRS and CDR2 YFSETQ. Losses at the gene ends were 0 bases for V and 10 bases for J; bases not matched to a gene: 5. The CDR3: CASSLEGLAGREQFF. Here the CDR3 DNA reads TGCGCCAGCAGCTTGGAGGGACTAGCGGGTCGAGAGCAGTTCTTC.

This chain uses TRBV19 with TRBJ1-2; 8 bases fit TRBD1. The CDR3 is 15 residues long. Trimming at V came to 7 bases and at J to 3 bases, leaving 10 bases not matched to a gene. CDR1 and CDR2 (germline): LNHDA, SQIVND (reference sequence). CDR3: CASKELGTGDYGYTF. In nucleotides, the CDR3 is TGTGCCAGTAAAGAACTCGGGACAGGTGACTATGGCTACACCTTC.

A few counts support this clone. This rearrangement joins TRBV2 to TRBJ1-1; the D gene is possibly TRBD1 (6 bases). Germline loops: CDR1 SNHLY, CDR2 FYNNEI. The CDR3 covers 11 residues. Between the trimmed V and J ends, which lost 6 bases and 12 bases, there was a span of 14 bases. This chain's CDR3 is CASRQGYPTFF. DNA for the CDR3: TGTGCCAGCAGACAGGGATATCCGACTTTCTTT.